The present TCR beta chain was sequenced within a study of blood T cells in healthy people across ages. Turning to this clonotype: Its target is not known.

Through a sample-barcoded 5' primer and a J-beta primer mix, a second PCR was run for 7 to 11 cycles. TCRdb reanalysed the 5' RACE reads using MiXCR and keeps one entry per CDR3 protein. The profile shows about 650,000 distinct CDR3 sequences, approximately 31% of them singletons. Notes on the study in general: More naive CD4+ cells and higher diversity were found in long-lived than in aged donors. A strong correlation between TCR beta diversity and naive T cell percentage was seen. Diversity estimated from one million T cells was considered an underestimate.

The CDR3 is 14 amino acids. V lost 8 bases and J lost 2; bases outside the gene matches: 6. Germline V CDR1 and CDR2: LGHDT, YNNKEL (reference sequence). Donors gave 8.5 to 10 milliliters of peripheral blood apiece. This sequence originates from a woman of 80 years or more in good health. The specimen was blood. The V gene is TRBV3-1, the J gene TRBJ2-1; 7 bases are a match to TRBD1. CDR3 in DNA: TGTGCCAGCCGCGAGGGACAGACCTACAATGAGCAGTTCTTC. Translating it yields CASREGQTYNEQFF.